This T cell receptor beta chain was sequenced during a study of T cells in Graves' hyperthyroidism and ophthalmopathy. Germline CDR1 reads KGHSH; CDR2 reads LQKENI. CDR3 length: 13 residues. After removal of 4 bases from V and 2 bases from J, the junction contained 2 bases not matched to a gene. There were TCR beta CDR3 regions amplified from RNA transcripts. The study used the HTBI primer set for a first-round RT-PCR of the TCR CDR3. Each CDR3 protein is one row after TCRdb ran MiXCR on the multiplex PCR reads. This sample has about 350,000 distinct CDR3 sequences; about 13% occur once, and the top ten carry approximately 35%. There are many counts of this clonotype. Its antigen is currently unknown. Study-level points and caveats: Blood held most thyroid clonotypes expanded above 0.001 frequency.

This chain connects TRBV18 to TRBJ2-7; 7 bases map to TRBD1. The specimen was blood. This TCR was sampled from a woman in her 40s with Graves' ophthalmopathy. CDR3 protein: CASSQGTAYEQYF. CDR3 nucleotide sequence: TGTGCCAGCTCACAGGGGACAGCCTACGAGCAGTACTTC.